The clone carrying this TCR beta chain was seen more than once but under ten times. Antigen unknown. TCR beta libraries were made by quantitative 5'-RACE with molecular barcodes. TCRdb used MiXCR to reprocess the 5' RACE reads, holding one entry per CDR3 protein. The table lists around 770,000 distinct CDR3 sequences, over 15% of them singletons. Germline V gene lookup returns CDR1 LNHDA and CDR2 SQIVND (reference sequence). CDR3 length: 17 residues. Trimming at V came to 3 bases and at J to 4 bases, leaving 9 bases not matched to a gene. The data originate from a study of CD8 T cells in ankylosing spondylitis. Study outcomes and limitations: Reports say disease-linked clones showed up significantly more in matched ankylosing spondylitis synovial fluid. Seemingly characteristic of ankylosing spondylitis blood was a TCR beta motif consisting of under 10 highly homologous variants. Several of the motif variants were reported before in synovial fluid and blood from reactive arthritis.

This TCR derives from a male donor with ankylosing spondylitis. Sequencing was done on a sample of blood, either unsorted or a sorted T cell fraction (not recorded which). V gene TRBV19 combines with J gene TRBJ2-7; 13 nucleotides match TRBD2. CDR3 nucleotides: TGTGCCAGTAGTATCAGCGGGACTAGCGGGGACTTTTACGAGCAGTACTTC. Its translation: CASSISGTSGDFYEQYF.